The clone carrying this TCR beta chain was counted many times. The CDR3 has 14 residues. V lost 0 bases to trimming and J lost 2 bases, with 9 bases between them. CDR1 is SGHRS, CDR2 YFSETQ, per germline. The data were taken from a study of response to subunit inactivated influenza vaccine. TCRdb recomputed calls from the RT-PCR reads with MiXCR, one row per CDR3 protein. Of around 480,000 distinct CDR3 sequences in the sample, about 10% were seen once. Sequencing was performed on PBMCs from blood, taken roughly 45 days after vaccination. The receptor comes from a man over 45 who received an inactivated influenza vaccine. The chain links TRBV5-1 to TRBJ2-7; tentatively, D is TRBD2 (6 bases). In DNA form, the CDR3 reads TGCGCCAGCAGCTTGGGCGGGGCCCCCTACGAGCAGTACTTC. This sequence encodes CASSLGGAPYEQYF.